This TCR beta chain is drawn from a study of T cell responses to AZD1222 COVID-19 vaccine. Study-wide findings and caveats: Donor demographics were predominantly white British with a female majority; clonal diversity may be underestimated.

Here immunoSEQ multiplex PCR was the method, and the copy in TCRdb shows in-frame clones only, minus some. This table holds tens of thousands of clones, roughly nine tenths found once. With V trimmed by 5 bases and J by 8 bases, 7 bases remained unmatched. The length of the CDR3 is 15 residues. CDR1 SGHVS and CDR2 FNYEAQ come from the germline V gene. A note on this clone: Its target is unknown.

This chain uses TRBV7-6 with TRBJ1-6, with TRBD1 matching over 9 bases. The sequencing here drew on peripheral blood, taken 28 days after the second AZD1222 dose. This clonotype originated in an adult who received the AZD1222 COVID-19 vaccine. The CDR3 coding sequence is TGTGCCAGCAGCGCGGGACAGGGAAAGCATTCACCCCTCCACTTT. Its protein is CASSAGQGKHSPLHF.